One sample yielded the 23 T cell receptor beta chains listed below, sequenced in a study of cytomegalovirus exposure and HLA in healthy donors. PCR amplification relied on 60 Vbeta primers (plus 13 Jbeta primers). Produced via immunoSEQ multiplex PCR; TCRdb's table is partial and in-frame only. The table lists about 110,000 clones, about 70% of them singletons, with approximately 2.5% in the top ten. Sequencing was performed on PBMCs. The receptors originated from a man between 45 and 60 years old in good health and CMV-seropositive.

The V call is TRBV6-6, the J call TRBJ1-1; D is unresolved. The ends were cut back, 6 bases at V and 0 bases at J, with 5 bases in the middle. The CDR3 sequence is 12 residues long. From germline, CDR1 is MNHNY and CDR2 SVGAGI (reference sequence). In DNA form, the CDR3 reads TGTGCCAGCAGAGAGATGAACACTGAAGCTTTCTTT. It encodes CASREMNTEAFF.

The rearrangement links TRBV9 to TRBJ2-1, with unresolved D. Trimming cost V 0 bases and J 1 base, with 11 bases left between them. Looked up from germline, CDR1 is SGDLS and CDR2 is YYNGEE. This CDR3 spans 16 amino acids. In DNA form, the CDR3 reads TGTGCCAGCAGCGTAGCGGGTCAGTCGTCCTACAATGAGCAGTTCTTC. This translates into CASSVAGQSSYNEQFF.

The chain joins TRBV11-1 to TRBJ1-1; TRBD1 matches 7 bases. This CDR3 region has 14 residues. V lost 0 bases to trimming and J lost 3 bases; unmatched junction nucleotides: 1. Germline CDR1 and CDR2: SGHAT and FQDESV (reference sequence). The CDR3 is CASSLAGGHTEAFF. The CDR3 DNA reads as TGTGCCAGCAGCTTAGCAGGGGGCCACACTGAAGCTTTCTTT.

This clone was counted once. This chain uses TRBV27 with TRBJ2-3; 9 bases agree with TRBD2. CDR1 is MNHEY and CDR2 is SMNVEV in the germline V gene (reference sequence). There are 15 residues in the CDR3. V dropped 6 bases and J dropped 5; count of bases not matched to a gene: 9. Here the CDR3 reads CASSSWFSGRDTQYF. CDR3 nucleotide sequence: TGTGCCAGCAGCTCCTGGTTTAGCGGGAGAGATACGCAGTATTTT.

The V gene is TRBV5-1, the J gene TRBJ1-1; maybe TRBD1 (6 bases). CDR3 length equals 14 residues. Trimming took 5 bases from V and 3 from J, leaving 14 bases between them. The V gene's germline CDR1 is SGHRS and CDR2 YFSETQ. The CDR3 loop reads CASRPSNRDTEAFF. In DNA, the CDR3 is TGCGCCAGCAGACCGTCCAACAGGGACACTGAAGCTTTCTTT.

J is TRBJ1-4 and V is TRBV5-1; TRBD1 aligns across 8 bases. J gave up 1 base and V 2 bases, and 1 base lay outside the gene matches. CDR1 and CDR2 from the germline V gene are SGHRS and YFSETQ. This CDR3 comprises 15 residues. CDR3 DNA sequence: TGCGCCAGCAGCTTCGGACAGGGAACTAATGAAAAACTGTTTTTT. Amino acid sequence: CASSFGQGTNEKLFF.

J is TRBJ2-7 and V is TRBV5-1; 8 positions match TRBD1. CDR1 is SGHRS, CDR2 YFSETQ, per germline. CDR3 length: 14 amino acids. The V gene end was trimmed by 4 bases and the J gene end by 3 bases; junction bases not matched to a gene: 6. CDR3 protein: CASSDGTGGYEQYF. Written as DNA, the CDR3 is TGCGCCAGCAGCGATGGGACAGGAGGCTACGAGCAGTACTTC.

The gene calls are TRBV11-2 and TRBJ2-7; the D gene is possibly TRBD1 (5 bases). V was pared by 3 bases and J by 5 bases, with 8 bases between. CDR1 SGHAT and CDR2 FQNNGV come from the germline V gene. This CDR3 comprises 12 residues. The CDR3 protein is CASSFARDEQYF. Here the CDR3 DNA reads TGTGCCAGCAGCTTCGCCAGGGACGAGCAGTACTTC.

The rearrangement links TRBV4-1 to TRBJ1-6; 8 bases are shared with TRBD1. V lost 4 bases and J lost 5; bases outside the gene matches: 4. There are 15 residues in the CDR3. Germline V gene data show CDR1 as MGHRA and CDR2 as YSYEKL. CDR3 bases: TGCGCCAGCAGCCCCCCGACAGGGGATAATTCACCCCTCCACTTT. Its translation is CASSPPTGDNSPLHF.

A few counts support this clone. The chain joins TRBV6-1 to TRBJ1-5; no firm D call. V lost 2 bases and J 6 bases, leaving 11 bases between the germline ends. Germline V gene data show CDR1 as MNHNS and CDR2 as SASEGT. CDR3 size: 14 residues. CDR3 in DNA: TGTGCCAGCAGTGAATCCGGGAGCTCTCAGCCCCAGCATTTT. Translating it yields CASSESGSSQPQHF.

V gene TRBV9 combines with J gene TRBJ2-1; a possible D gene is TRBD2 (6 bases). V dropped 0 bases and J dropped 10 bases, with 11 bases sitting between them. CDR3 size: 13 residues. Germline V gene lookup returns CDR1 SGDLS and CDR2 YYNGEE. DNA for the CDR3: TGTGCCAGCAGCGTAGCATCGGAGGGGGAGCAGTTCTTC. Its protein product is CASSVASEGEQFF.

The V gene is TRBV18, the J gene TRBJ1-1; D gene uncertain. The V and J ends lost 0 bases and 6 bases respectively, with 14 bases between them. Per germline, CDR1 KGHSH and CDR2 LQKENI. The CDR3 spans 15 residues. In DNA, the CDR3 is TGTGCCAGCTCACCACCGGTGGCACCCGTGGCTGAAGCTTTCTTT. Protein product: CASSPPVAPVAEAFF.

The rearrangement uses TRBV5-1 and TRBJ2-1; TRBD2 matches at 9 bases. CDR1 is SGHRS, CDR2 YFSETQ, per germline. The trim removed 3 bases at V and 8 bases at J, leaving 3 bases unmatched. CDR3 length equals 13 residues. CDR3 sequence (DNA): TGCGCCAGCAGCTCGGTAGCGGGAGATGAGCAGTTCTTC. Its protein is CASSSVAGDEQFF.

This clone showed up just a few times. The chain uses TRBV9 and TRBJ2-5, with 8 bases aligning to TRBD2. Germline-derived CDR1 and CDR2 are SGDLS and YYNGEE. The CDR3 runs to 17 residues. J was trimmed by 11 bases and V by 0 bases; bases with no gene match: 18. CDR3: CASSVGGGTRYSWEQYF. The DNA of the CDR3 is TGTGCCAGCAGCGTAGGGGGGGGGACTAGATACAGTTGGGAGCAGTACTTC.

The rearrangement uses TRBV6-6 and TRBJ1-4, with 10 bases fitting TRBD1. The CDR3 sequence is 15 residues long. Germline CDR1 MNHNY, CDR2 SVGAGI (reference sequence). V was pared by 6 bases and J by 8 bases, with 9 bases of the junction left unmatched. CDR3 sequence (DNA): TGTGCCAGCAGCCCAAGGGGGACAGGGGAGGAAAAACTGTTTTTT. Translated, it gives CASSPRGTGEEKLFF.

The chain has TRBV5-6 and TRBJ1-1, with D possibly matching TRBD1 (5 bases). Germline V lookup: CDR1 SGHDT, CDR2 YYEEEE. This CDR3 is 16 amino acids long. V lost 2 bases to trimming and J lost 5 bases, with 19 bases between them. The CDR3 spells CASSFRVNLVGTEAFF. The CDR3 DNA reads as TGTGCCAGCAGCTTCAGGGTTAACCTGGTGGGGACTGAAGCTTTCTTT. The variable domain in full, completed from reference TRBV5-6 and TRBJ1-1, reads DAGVTQSPTHLIKTRGQQVTLRCSPKSGHDTVSWYQQALGQGPQFIFQYYEEEERQRGNFPDRFSGHQFPNYSSELNVNALLLGDSALYLCASSFRVNLVGTEAFFGQGTRLTVV.

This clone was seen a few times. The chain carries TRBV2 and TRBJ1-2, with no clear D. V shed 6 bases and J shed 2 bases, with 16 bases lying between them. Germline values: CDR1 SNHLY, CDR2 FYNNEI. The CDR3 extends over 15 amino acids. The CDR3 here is CASRAVRIANYGYTF. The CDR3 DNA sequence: TGTGCCAGCAGGGCCGTGAGGATTGCCAACTATGGCTACACCTTC.

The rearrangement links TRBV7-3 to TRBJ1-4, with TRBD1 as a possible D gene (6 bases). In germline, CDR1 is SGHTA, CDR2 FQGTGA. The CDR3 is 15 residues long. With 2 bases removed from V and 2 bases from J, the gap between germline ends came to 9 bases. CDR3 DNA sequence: TGTGCCAGCAGCTTATGGACAGAGACTAATGAAAAACTGTTTTTT. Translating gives CASSLWTETNEKLFF.

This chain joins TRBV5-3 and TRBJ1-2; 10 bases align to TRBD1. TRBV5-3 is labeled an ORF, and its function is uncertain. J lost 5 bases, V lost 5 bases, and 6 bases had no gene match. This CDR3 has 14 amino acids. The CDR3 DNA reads TGTGCCAGAAGACGATGGGACAGGGGTTATGGCTACACCTTC. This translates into CARRRWDRGYGYTF.

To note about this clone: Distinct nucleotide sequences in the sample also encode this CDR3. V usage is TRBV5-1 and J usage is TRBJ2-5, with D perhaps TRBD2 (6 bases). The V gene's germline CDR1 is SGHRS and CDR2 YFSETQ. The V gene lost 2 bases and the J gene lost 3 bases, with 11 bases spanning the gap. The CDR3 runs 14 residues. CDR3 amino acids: CASSLRGGEETQYF. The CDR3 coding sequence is TGCGCCAGCAGCTTACGAGGAGGGGAAGAGACCCAGTACTTC.

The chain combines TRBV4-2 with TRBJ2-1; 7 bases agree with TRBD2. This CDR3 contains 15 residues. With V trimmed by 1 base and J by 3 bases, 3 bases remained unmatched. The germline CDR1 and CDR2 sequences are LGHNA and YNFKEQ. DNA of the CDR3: TGTGCCAGCAGCCAAGGCGGGAGTCGCTACAATGAGCAGTTCTTC. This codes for CASSQGGSRYNEQFF.

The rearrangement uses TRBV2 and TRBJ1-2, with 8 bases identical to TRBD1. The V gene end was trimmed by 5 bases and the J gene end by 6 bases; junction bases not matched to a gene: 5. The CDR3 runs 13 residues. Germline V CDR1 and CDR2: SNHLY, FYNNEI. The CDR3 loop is CASSWGQDDGYTF. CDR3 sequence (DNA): TGTGCCAGCAGTTGGGGACAGGACGATGGCTACACCTTC. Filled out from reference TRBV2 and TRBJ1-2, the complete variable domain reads EPEVTQTPSHQVTQMGQEVILRCVPISNHLYFYWYRQILGQKVEFLVSFYNNEISEKSEIFDDQFSVERPDGSNFTLKIRSTKLEDSAMYFCASSWGQDDGYTFGSGTRLTVV.

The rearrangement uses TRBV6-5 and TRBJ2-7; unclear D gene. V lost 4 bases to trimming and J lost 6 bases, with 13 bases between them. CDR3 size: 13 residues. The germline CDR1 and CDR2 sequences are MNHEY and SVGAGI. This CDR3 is CASSSLLNREQYF. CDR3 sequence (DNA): TGTGCCAGCAGTTCCCTATTAAACCGCGAGCAGTACTTC.